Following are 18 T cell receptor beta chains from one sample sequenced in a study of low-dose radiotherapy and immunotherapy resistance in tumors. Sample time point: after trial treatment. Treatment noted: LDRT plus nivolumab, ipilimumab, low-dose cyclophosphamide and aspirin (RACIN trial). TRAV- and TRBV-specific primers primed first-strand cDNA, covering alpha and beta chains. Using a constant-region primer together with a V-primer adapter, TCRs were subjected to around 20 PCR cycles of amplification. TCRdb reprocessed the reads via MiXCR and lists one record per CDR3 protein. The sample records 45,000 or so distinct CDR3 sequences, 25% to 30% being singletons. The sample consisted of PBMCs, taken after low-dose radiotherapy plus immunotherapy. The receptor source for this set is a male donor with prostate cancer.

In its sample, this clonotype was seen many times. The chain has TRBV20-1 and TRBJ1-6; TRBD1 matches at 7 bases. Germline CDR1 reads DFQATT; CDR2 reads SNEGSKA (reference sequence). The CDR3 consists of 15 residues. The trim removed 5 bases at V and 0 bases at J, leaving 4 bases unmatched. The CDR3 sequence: CSAPPGGSYNSPLHF. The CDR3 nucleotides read TGCAGTGCTCCCCCAGGGGGCTCCTATAATTCACCCCTCCACTTT.

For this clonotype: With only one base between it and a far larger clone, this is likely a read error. DNA for the CDR3: TGCAGTGCTAGACCTCCGGGGGGGGTCTTCGCCTACGAGCAGTTCTTC. It translates to CSARPPGGVFAYEQFF. The chain carries TRBV20-1 and TRBJ2-1; 8 nucleotides align to TRBD2. The CDR3 length is 16 residues. Germline V CDR1 and CDR2: DFQATT, SNEGSKA (reference sequence). The trim removed 2 bases at V and 10 bases at J, leaving 16 bases unmatched.

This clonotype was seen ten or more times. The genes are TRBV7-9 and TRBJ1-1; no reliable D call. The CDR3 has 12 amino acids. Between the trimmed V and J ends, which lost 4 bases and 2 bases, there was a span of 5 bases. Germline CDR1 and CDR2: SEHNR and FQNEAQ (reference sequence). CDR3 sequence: CASSSFNTEAFF. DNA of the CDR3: TGTGCCAGCAGCTCATTCAACACTGAAGCTTTCTTT.

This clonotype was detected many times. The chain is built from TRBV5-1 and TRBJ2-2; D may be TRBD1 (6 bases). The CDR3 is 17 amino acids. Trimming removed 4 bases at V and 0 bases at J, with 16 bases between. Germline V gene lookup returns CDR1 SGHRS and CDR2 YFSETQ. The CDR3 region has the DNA TGCGCCAGCAGCCACGACACAGGGTTTGCGAACACCGGGGAGCTGTTTTTT. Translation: CASSHDTGFANTGELFF.

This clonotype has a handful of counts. CDR3 DNA sequence: TGCAGCTGCTTTCGAGGGGGCAATGAGCAGTTCTTC. This gives the protein CSCFRGGNEQFF. The genes are TRBV29-1 and TRBJ2-1; a possible D gene is TRBD1 (6 bases). Per the germline V gene, CDR1 is SQVTM and CDR2 is ANQGSEA. This CDR3 region has 12 residues. The germline V and J ends were trimmed by 8 bases and 6 bases, with 14 bases remaining between them.

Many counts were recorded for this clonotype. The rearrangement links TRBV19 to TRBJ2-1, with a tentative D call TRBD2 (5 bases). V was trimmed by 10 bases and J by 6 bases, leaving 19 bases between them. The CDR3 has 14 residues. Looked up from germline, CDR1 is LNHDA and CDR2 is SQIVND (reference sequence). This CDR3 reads CATSQRLPVNEQFF. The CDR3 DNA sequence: TGTGCCACCAGCCAGAGACTACCCGTCAATGAGCAGTTCTTC.

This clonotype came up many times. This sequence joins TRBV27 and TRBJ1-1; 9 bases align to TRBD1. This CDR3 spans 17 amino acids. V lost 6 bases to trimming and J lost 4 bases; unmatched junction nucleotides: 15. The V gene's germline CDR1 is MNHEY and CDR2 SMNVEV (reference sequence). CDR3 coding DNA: TGTGCCAGCAGCGATCGGCTCTGGGGACAGGGCGTCACTGAAGCTTTCTTT. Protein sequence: CASSDRLWGQGVTEAFF.

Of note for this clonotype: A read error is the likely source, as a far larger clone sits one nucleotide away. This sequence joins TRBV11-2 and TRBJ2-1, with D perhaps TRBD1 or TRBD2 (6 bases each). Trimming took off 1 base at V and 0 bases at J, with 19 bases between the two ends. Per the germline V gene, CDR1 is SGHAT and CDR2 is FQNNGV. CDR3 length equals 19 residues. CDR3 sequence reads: CASSLGSGVGLFSYNEQFF. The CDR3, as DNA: TGTGCCAGCAGCTTAGGGTCAGGGGTAGGACTATTCTCCTACAATGAGCAGTTCTTC.

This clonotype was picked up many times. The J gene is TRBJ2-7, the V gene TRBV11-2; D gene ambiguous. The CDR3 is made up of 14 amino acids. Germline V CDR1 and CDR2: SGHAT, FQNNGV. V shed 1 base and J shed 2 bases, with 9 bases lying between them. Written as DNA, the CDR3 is TGTGCCAGCAGCTTAGTCGGATCGGCCTACGAGCAGTACTTC. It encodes CASSLVGSAYEQYF.

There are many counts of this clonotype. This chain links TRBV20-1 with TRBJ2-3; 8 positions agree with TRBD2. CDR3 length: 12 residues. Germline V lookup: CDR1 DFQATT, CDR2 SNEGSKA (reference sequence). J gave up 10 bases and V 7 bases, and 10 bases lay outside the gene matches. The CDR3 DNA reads TGCAGTGGGGCCGGGGGGGTTCCATCGCAGTATTTT. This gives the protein CSGAGGVPSQYF.

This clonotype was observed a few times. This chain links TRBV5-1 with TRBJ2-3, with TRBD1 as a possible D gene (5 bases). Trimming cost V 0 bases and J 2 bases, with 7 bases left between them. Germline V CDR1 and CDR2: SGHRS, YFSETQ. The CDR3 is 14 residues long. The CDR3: CASSLDRLTDTQYF. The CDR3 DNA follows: TGCGCCAGCAGCTTGGACAGGCTCACAGATACGCAGTATTTT.

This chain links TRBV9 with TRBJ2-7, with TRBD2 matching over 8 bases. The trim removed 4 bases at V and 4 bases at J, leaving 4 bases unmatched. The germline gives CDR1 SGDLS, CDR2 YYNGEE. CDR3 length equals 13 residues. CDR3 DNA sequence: TGTGCCAGCAGCAAACGGGGGGGGTACGAGCAGTACTTC. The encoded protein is CASSKRGGYEQYF.

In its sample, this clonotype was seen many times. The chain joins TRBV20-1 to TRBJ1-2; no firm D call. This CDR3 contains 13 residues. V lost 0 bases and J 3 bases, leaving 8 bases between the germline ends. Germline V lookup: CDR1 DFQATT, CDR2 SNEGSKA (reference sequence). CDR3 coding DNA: TGCAGTGCTAGAGAATCGACGGACTATGGCTACACCTTC. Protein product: CSARESTDYGYTF.

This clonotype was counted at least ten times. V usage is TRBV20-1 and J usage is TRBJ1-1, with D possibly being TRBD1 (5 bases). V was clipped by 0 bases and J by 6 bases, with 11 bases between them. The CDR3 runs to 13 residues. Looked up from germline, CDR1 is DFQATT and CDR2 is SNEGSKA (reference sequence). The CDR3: CSARDWGIAEAFF. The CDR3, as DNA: TGCAGTGCTAGAGATTGGGGGATCGCTGAAGCTTTCTTT.

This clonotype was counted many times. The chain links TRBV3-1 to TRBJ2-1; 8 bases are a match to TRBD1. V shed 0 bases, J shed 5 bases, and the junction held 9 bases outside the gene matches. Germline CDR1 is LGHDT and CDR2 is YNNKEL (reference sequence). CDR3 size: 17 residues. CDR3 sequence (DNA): TGTGCCAGCAGCCAAGATCTAGCCGGGACAGGTAACAATGAGCAGTTCTTC. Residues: CASSQDLAGTGNNEQFF.

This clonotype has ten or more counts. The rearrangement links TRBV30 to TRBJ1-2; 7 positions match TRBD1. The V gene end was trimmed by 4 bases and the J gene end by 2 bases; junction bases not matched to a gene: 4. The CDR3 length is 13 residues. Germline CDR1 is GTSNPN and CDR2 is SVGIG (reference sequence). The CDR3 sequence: CAWIPTGNYGYTF. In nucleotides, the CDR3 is TGTGCCTGGATCCCGACAGGGAACTATGGCTACACCTTC. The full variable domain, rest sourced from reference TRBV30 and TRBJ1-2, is SQTIHQWPATLVQPVGSPLSLECTVEGTSNPNLYWYRQAAGRGLQLLFYSVGIGQISSEVPQNLSASRPQDRQFILSSKKLLLSDSGFYLCAWIPTGNYGYTFGSGTRLTVV.

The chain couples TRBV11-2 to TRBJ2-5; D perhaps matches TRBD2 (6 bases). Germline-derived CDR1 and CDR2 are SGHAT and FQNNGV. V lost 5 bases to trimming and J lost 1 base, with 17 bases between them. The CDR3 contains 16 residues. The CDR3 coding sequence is TGTGCCAGCAGCCCCGGGACTCTTAACCGCCAAGAGACCCAGTACTTC. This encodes CASSPGTLNRQETQYF.

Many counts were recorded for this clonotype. CDR3 loop: CASSRKGDEQYF. In nucleotides, the CDR3 is TGTGCCAGCAGTAGAAAGGGGGACGAGCAGTACTTC. The V call is TRBV12-3 or TRBV12-4, the J call TRBJ2-7, with D possibly matching TRBD1 (6 bases). This CDR3 is built from 12 residues. The V and J ends lost 5 bases and 5 bases respectively, with 10 bases between them.